Listed here are 4 T cell receptor beta chains from one sample, sequenced in a study of blood T cells in healthy people across ages. The authors ran a second PCR of roughly 6 to 12 cycles using a sample-barcoded 5' primer and a J-beta primer mix. Via MiXCR, TCRdb re-called the 5' RACE reads, giving one row per CDR3 protein. The table records about 1.5 million distinct CDR3 sequences, around two fifths of them present only once. Sequenced: blood. The receptors were gathered from a woman between 18 and 29 years old in good health.

The CDR3 DNA is TGTGCCAGCAGCCCCCCGGCCGCGAGAGACGAGCAGTACTTC. It translates to CASSPPAARDEQYF. The rearrangement uses TRBV3-1 and TRBJ2-5; no clear D. The assigned J gene may be wrong: the sequence end matches TRBJ2-7 better. Per the germline V gene, CDR1 is LGHDT and CDR2 is YNNKEL (reference sequence). CDR3 length: 14 residues.

The J gene is TRBJ2-3, the V gene TRBV12-3 or TRBV12-4; TRBD2 aligns across 8 bases. The CDR3 runs to 15 residues. The V segment lost 5 bases and the J segment 4 bases; nucleotides outside the gene matches: 8. The CDR3 here is CASSPGLVGPDTQYF. The CDR3 region has the DNA TGTGCCAGCAGTCCGGGACTAGTTGGGCCAGATACGCAGTATTTT.

The rearrangement joins TRBV27 to TRBJ2-4; tentatively, D is TRBD2 (6 bases). The V end lost 5 bases, the J end lost 1 base, and 18 bases lay between the germline ends. The CDR3 sequence is 17 residues long. Germline V lookup: CDR1 MNHEY, CDR2 SMNVEV (reference sequence). This CDR3 reads CASSPPRRVWAKNIQYF. Here the CDR3 DNA reads TGTGCCAGCAGTCCCCCCCGGAGGGTTTGGGCCAAAAACATTCAGTACTTC.

This clonotype was counted only a few times. The chain joins TRBV5-1 to TRBJ2-7; D is uncertain. The germline V gene encodes CDR1 SGHRS and CDR2 YFSETQ. The CDR3 is made up of 13 amino acids. V was trimmed by 4 bases and J by 5 bases, leaving 13 bases between them. DNA of the CDR3: TGCGCCAGCAGCCCTCCCACTAACCACGAGCAGTACTTC. This codes for CASSPPTNHEQYF.